The next 6 T cell receptor beta chains were all read from a single sample in a study of blood T cell repertoires in COVID-19 (dated by TCRdb to the early 2020s). The library was built by means of the immunoSEQ multiplex PCR assay. TCRdb took this table from immuneACCESS and kept in-frame rearrangements with V and J called. Such tables lack part of the clones; where checked against another copy, unresolved V genes explain under half of the gap, and the rest is unexplained. In this sample the table shows 200,000 to 300,000 clones, around 88% of which occur a single time. Of the sample, roughly 4% is held by the ten largest clones. The sequencing sample was made of PBMCs or T cells enriched from blood (not recorded which). These receptors were obtained from a woman aged 25 to 39 who had recovered from COVID-19.

This sequence joins TRBV28 and TRBJ2-1, with 9 bases lining up with TRBD1. Germline CDR1 and CDR2: MDHEN and SYDVKM. V dropped 6 bases and J dropped 7; count of bases not matched to a gene: 10. The CDR3 totals 15 residues. The CDR3 loop reads CASSLDRGWKNEQFF. DNA for the CDR3: TGTGCCAGCAGCCTCGACAGGGGGTGGAAAAATGAGCAGTTCTTC.

This chain joins TRBV28 and TRBJ2-5, with 13 bases aligning to TRBD2. Germline V gene sequence: CDR1 MDHEN, CDR2 SYDVKM. Trimming cost V 8 bases and J 5 bases; bases outside gene matches: 8. The CDR3 is 15 residues long. For the CDR3, the DNA is TGTGCCAGCGGGGGACTAGCGGGAACCGGGGAGACCCAGTACTTC. Protein product: CASGGLAGTGETQYF.

The V gene is TRBV4-3, the J gene TRBJ1-2; 7 bases line up with TRBD1. Germline-derived CDR1 and CDR2 are LGHNA and YSLEER. The CDR3 totals 17 residues. The V and J ends lost 0 bases and 2 bases, in that order; junction bases with no gene match: 9. The CDR3 here is CASSQDVTGQENYGYTF. CDR3 bases: TGCGCCAGCAGCCAAGATGTTACCGGACAGGAGAACTATGGCTACACCTTC.

This clone showed up just a few times. Within the sample, other DNA sequences also encode this same CDR3. The gene calls are TRBV6-5 and TRBJ1-2; 7 nucleotides match TRBD1. Germline CDR1 reads MNHEY; CDR2 reads SVGAGI. The CDR3 has 13 residues. The V gene end was trimmed by 8 bases and the J gene end by 2 bases; junction bases not matched to a gene: 5. The CDR3 coding sequence is TGTGCCAGCTCCAGGACAGGCAACTATGGCTACACCTTC. Translating gives CASSRTGNYGYTF.

The V call is TRBV9, the J call TRBJ1-2; 10 positions agree with TRBD1. This CDR3 spans 18 amino acids. Germline CDR1 and CDR2: SGDLS and YYNGEE. The V gene end was trimmed by 3 bases and the J gene end by 2 bases; junction bases not matched to a gene: 13. The CDR3 here is CASSGMGTGVVENYGYTF. In nucleotides, the CDR3 is TGTGCCAGCAGCGGCATGGGGACAGGGGTAGTCGAGAACTATGGCTACACCTTC.

V gene TRBV3-1 (or the pseudogene TRBV3-2) combines with J gene TRBJ2-1; TRBD1 matches 11 bases. Germline lookup yields CDR1 LGHDT and CDR2 YNNKEL (reference sequence). The CDR3 extends over 14 amino acids. Germline trimming cut 5 bases from V and 8 bases from J; bases unmatched to any gene: 5. The CDR3 region has the DNA TGTGCCAGCAGCGGGACAGGGGGATCTGATGAGCAGTTCTTC. Translation gives CASSGTGGSDEQFF.